A single sample is the source of the 7 T cell receptor beta chains below, sequenced in a study of OX40 agonist ivuxolimab in advanced cancers. Profiling relied on immunoSEQ multiplex PCR, and the TCRdb table lists in-frame clones only, not all of them. The table lists some 37,000 clones, around 77% of them singletons. The source was CD4+ or CD8+ T cells sorted from blood, collected in a trial of the OX40 agonist ivuxolimab. Every receptor here comes from an adult with an advanced solid tumor such as melanoma, head and neck, liver or kidney cancer.

The CDR3 DNA reads TGTGCCACCAGCCCAGGCATCGCGGGGTATGTTCAGTACTTC. Encoded protein: CATSPGIAGYVQYF. This chain uses TRBV15 with TRBJ2-4, with D possibly being TRBD2 (6 bases). CDR1 and CDR2 from the germline V gene are LNHNV and YYDKDF (reference sequence). Trimming took off 5 bases at V and 11 bases at J, with 19 bases between the two ends. The CDR3 runs to 14 residues. The whole variable domain, remainder taken from reference TRBV15 and TRBJ2-4, is DAMVIQNPRYQVTQFGKPVTLSCSQTLNHNVMYWYQQKSSQAPKLLFHYYDKDFNNEADTPDNFQSRRPNTSFCFLDIRSPGLGDTAMYLCATSPGIAGYVQYFGAGTRLSVL.

The table lists this clone with a few counts. The gene calls are TRBV27 and TRBJ2-3, with TRBD2 identical over 8 bases. The germline V gene has CDR1 MNHEY and CDR2 SMNVEV (reference sequence). Trimming at V came to 8 bases and at J to 6 bases, leaving 4 bases not matched to a gene. This CDR3 is 12 amino acids long. The CDR3 spells CASRTSSDTQYF. The CDR3 bases are TGTGCCAGCCGGACTAGCAGCGATACGCAGTATTTT.

The V call is TRBV13, the J call TRBJ2-1; D is unclear. The CDR3 length is 13 residues. Per germline, CDR1 PRHDT and CDR2 FYEKMQ (reference sequence). Trimming removed 1 base from V and 5 bases from J, with 6 bases in between. The CDR3 region has the DNA TGTGCCAGCAGCTTAGAGTTCAACAATGAGCAGTTCTTC. Its protein product is CASSLEFNNEQFF.

The chain has TRBV5-8 and TRBJ2-1, with a possible D match to TRBD1 (6 bases). This CDR3 is built from 14 residues. CDR1 is SGHTS and CDR2 is YDEGEE in the germline V gene. The germline V and J ends were trimmed by 4 bases and 3 bases, with 11 bases remaining between them. CDR3 DNA sequence: TGTGCCAGCAGCCTGACAGGCTTCTACAATGAGCAGTTCTTC. The encoded protein is CASSLTGFYNEQFF.

The chain links TRBV29-1 to TRBJ2-1; 11 nucleotides match TRBD2. The junction had 4 bases not matched to a gene; V was cut back by 6 bases and J by 0 bases. Germline lookup yields CDR1 SQVTM and CDR2 ANQGSEA. CDR3 size: 15 residues. The CDR3 spells CSVGTSGSSYNEQFF. The CDR3, as DNA: TGCAGCGTCGGGACTAGCGGAAGCTCCTACAATGAGCAGTTCTTC.

This chain joins TRBV5-1 and TRBJ1-1, with D unclear. V lost 0 bases, J lost 2 bases, and 11 bases lay in between. Germline-derived CDR1 and CDR2 are SGHRS and YFSETQ. CDR3 length equals 15 residues. CDR3 in amino acids: CASSLGAGVNTEAFF. Here the CDR3 DNA reads TGCGCCAGCAGCTTGGGTGCAGGAGTAAACACTGAAGCTTTCTTT.

The chain recombines TRBV2 with TRBJ2-1; D unresolved. This CDR3 is 16 amino acids long. Germline assignment: CDR1 SNHLY and CDR2 FYNNEI. Trimming stripped 1 base from V and 1 base from J, with 11 bases between. As DNA, the CDR3 is TGTGCCAGCAGTGAAGGGCTAGGGTTATCCTACAATGAGCAGTTCTTC. This sequence encodes CASSEGLGLSYNEQFF.